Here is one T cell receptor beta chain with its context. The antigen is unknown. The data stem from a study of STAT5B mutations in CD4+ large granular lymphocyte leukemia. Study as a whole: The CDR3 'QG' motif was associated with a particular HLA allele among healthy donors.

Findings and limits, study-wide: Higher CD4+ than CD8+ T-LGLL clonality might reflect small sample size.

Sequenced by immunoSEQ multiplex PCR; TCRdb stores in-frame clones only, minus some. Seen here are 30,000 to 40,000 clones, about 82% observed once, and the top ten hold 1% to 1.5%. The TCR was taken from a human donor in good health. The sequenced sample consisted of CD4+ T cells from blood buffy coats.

Here the CDR3 DNA reads TGTGCCAGTATAGGGACCGCGGAGTATTGGCCCCAGCATTTT. This encodes CASIGTAEYWPQHF. The J gene is TRBJ1-5, the V gene TRBV19; possibly TRBD1 for D (5 bases). V was shortened by 7 bases and J by 9 bases, with 19 bases between the two germline ends. Germline CDR1 is LNHDA and CDR2 is SQIVND (reference sequence). CDR3 length: 14 amino acids.